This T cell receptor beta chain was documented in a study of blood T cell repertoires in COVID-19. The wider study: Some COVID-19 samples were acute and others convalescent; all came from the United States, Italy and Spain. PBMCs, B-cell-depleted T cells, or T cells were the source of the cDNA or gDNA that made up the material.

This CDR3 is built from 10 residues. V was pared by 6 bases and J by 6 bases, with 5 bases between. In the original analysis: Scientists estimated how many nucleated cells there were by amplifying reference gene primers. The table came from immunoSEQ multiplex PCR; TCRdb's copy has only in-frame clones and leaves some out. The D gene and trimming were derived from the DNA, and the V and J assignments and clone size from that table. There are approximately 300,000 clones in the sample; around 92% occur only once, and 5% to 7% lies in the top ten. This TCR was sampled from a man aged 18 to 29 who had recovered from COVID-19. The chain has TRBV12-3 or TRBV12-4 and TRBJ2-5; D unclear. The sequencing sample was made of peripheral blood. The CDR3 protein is CASRGKTQYF. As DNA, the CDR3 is TGTGCCAGCAGGGGCAAGACCCAGTACTTC.